The sequence of this T cell receptor (beta chain) was determined in a study of human T cells and chemical hapten exposure. Turning to the study itself: Mostly female, the patients presented with alopecia areata, totalis or universalis. Per-sample TCR yield variation was attributed mainly to small pooled library volume differences. Study-wide points: Patch test score showed a positive correlation with PT1 expanded TCR counts.

TCRdb reprocessed the RACE reads with MiXCR, giving one entry per CDR3 protein. The sample carries about 71,000 distinct CDR3 sequences, 11% recorded once. Note on this clonotype: Its antigen is currently unknown.

The ends lost 7 bases at V and 1 base at J; junction bases unmatched: 8. The CDR3 loop spans 15 amino acids. Germline CDR1 reads SNHLY; CDR2 reads FYNNEI. Time point in this sample: patch test 3, about 24 weeks after DPC sensitization. Treatment defined: therapeutic diphenylcyclopropenone sensitization with weekly scalp DPC. J is TRBJ1-1 and V is TRBV2, with TRBD1 matching 8 bases. The receptor comes from a woman in her fifties or sixties with alopecia areata. Some clones in this sample may be carry-over from other donors' samples. This specimen consisted of whole blood, obtained in connection with sensitization to the hapten diphenylcyclopropenone (DPC). The CDR3 bases are TGTGCCAGCACCAGGGGGCCTAATGGGAACACTGAAGCTTTCTTT. Protein product: CASTRGPNGNTEAFF.